The 10 T cell receptor beta chains listed next were all sequenced from one sample in a study of T cell responses to AZD1222 COVID-19 vaccine (dated by TCRdb to about 2021). The library was made by the immunoSEQ multiplex PCR assay. TCRdb provides this immuneACCESS table in a form limited to in-frame rearrangements. Some clones are lacking; in checked studies, under half of them reflect an unresolved V gene, and why the rest are absent is not known. The sample table records 100,000 or so clones; around 87% of these occur just once. Of the sample, roughly 10% is held by the ten largest clones. The time point label for this specimen denotes: about 28 days (+/-7) after the second vaccine dose. The sequenced sample was peripheral blood, obtained 28 days after the second AZD1222 dose. All receptors come from an adult who received the AZD1222 COVID-19 vaccine.

V usage is TRBV5-4 and J usage is TRBJ1-1; D remains ambiguous. The CDR3 sequence is 13 residues long. The V end was cut by 0 bases, the J end by 6 bases, with 9 bases between. The germline gives CDR1 SGHNT, CDR2 YYREEE (reference sequence). CDR3 loop: CASSLDGFAEAFF. Written as DNA, the CDR3 is TGTGCCAGCAGCTTGGATGGGTTCGCTGAAGCTTTCTTT.

V gene TRBV3-1 (or the pseudogene TRBV3-2) combines with J gene TRBJ2-7; 10 nucleotides line up with TRBD2. The ends lost 4 bases at V and 3 bases at J; junction bases unmatched: 6. The CDR3 runs to 15 residues. In germline, CDR1 is LGHDT, CDR2 YNNKEL (reference sequence). CDR3 bases: TGTGCCAGCAGCCTCCTTGGGACTAGCGACTACGAGCAGTACTTC. It specifies CASSLLGTSDYEQYF.

The V and J genes are TRBV19 and TRBJ2-3; 12 positions match TRBD2. After removal of 5 bases from V and 5 bases from J, the junction contained 8 bases not matched to a gene. The germline V gene encodes CDR1 LNHDA and CDR2 SQIVND (reference sequence). This CDR3 has 16 residues. Here the CDR3 reads CASSLGLAGYGDTQYF. The CDR3 DNA follows: TGTGCCAGTAGTCTAGGACTAGCGGGATATGGAGATACGCAGTATTTT.

In the case of this clone: Its ends do not fully match the called genes, so a read error is possible. This chain connects TRBV7-7 to TRBJ2-1; the D gene is possibly TRBD2 (5 bases). The CDR3 has 13 amino acids. Germline CDR1 reads SSHAT; CDR2 reads FNYEAQ (reference sequence). The DNA of the CDR3 is TGTGCTAGCAGCACCGGGATCTACAATGAGCAGTTCTTC. Its translation: CASSTGIYNEQFF.

This clone was seen a few times. V gene TRBV9 combines with J gene TRBJ2-1, with D unresolved. V lost 0 bases, J lost 5 bases, and 3 bases lay in between. This CDR3 comprises 12 residues. Per the germline V gene, CDR1 is SGDLS and CDR2 is YYNGEE. CDR3 sequence (DNA): TGTGCCAGCAGCGTAGGGAACAATGAGCAGTTCTTC. This translates into CASSVGNNEQFF.

This clone has more than one count but fewer than ten. CDR3: CAWSSQVQETQYF. As DNA, the CDR3 is TGTGCCTGGAGTTCACAGGTACAAGAGACCCAGTACTTC. The J gene is TRBJ2-5, the V gene TRBV30; D is possibly TRBD1 (5 bases). The length of the CDR3 is 13 residues. Germline-derived CDR1 and CDR2 are GTSNPN and SVGIG (reference sequence). V dropped 2 bases and J dropped 2 bases, with 9 bases sitting between them. The whole variable domain, filled in from reference TRBV30 and TRBJ2-5, reads SQTIHQWPATLVQPVGSPLSLECTVEGTSNPNLYWYRQAAGRGLQLLFYSVGIGQISSEVPQNLSASRPQDRQFILSSKKLLLSDSGFYLCAWSSQVQETQYFGPGTRLLVL.

This chain uses TRBV7-2 with TRBJ2-2; D unresolved. This CDR3 comprises 15 residues. CDR1 is SGHTA and CDR2 is FQGNSA in the germline V gene. Between the trimmed V and J ends, which lost 4 bases and 6 bases, there was a span of 15 bases. For the CDR3, the DNA is TGTGCCAGCAGCTCAGGCCCAACGTTGGCCGGGGAGCTGTTTTTT. It translates to CASSSGPTLAGELFF.

The chain has TRBV2 and TRBJ1-3, with D unresolved. Looked up from germline, CDR1 is SNHLY and CDR2 is FYNNEI. V was cut by 1 base and J by 0 bases, with 7 bases left in between. The CDR3 length is 15 residues. The CDR3, as DNA: TGTGCCAGCAGTGAAGGGCGGGACTCTGGAAACACCATATATTTT. As protein: CASSEGRDSGNTIYF.

CDR3 loop: CASSTGIGGQETQYF. The DNA of the CDR3 is TGTGCCAGCAGTACAGGGATCGGGGGCCAAGAGACCCAGTACTTC. J is TRBJ2-5 and V is TRBV6-4, with D perhaps being TRBD1 or TRBD2 (6 bases each). V was shortened by 5 bases and J by 1 base, with 14 bases between the two germline ends. The CDR3 has 15 residues. Germline CDR1 reads MRHNA; CDR2 reads SNTAGT.

The chain uses TRBV28 and TRBJ2-7; 8 bases fit TRBD1. The CDR3 runs 15 residues. The germline V gene encodes CDR1 MDHEN and CDR2 SYDVKM. V was clipped by 4 bases and J by 8 bases; unmatched bases: 13. The CDR3 loop is CASSYETGAGAKQYF. CDR3 DNA sequence: TGTGCCAGCAGTTACGAGACAGGGGCAGGGGCAAAGCAGTACTTC.